This T cell receptor beta chain was identified during a study of shared clonotypes between healthy human individuals. The study, taken as a whole, reports: Sampling covered nothing but blood. Tissue TCR repertoires likely differ from those found in blood.

Remarks on this clone: Its antigen remains unidentified.

Per germline, CDR1 SNHLY and CDR2 FYNNEI. The CDR3 consists of 16 residues. The V gene lost 2 bases and the J gene lost 6 bases, with 19 bases spanning the gap. Each subset's genomic DNA was split evenly across several immunoSEQ plates. Original processing methods: Filtering differed for immunoSEQ, which gave only junction sequences without quality scores. Data came from immunoSEQ multiplex PCR; TCRdb stores just in-frame clones and leaves some out. From that table come the V and J calls and clone size; the DNA was used to work out D and trimming. The data hold roughly 2.2 million clones, with less than 95% observed a single time.

This chain uses TRBV2 with TRBJ1-2; D remains ambiguous. The sequenced sample was naive CD4+ T cells from PBMCs. This sample's subset: CD45RA+ positively selected. This TCR was sampled from a young man in good health. Some clones in this sample may be carry-over from other donors' samples. The CDR3: CASSEKVPWRMDGYTF. DNA for the CDR3: TGTGCCAGCAGTGAAAAGGTCCCTTGGCGAATGGATGGCTACACCTTC.